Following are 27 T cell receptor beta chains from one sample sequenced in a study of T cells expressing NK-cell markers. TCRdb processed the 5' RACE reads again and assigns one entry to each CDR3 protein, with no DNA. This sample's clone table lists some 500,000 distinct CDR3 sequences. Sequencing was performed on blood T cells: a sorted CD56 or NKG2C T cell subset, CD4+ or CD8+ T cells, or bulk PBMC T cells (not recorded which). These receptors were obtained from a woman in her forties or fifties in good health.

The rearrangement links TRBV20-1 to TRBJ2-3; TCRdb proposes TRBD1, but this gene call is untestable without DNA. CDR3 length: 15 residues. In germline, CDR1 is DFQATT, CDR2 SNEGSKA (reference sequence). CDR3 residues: CSAEQGASSTDTQYF.

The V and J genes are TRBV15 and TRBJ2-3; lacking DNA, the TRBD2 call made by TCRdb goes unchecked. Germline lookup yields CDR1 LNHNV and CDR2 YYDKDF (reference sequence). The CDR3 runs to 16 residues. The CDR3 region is CATSRDRARSPDTQYF. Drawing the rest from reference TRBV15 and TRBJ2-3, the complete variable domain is DAMVIQNPRYQVTQFGKPVTLSCSQTLNHNVMYWYQQKSSQAPKLLFHYYDKDFNNEADTPDNFQSRRPNTSFCFLDIRSPGLGDTAMYLCATSRDRARSPDTQYFGPGTRLTVL.

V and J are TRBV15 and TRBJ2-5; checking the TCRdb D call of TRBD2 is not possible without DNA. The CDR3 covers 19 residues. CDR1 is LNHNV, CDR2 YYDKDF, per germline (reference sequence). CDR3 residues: CATSLRLVAGGLPQETQYF.

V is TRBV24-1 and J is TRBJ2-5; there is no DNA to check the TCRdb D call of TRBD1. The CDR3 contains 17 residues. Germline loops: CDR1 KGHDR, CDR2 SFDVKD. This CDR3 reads CATSDFRGRVGQETQYF.

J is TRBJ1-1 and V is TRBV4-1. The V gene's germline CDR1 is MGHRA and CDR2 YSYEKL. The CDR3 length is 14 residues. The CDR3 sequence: CASSRGRLNTEAFF.

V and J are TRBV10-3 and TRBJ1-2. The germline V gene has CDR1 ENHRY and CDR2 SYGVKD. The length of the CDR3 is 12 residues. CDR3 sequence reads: CAIRDNDYGYTF.

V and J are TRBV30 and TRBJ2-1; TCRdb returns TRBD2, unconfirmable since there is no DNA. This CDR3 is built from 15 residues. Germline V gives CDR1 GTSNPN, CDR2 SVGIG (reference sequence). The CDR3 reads CAWSVLAGGPHEQFF.

This CDR3 reads CASSNGPAAFF. The J gene is TRBJ1-1, the V gene TRBV7-9; without DNA, the TCRdb call of TRBD1 cannot be checked. CDR3 length: 11 residues. The germline CDR1 and CDR2 sequences are SEHNR and FQNEAQ (reference sequence).

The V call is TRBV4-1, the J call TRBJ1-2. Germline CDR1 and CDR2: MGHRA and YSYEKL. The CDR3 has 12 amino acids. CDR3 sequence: CASSQAGYGYTF.

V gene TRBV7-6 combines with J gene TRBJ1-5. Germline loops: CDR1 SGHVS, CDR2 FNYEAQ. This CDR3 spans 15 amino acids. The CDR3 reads CASSSRPGDNQPQHF. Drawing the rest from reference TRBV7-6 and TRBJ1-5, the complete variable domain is GAGVSQSPRYKVTKRGQDVALRCDPISGHVSLYWYRQALGQGPEFLTYFNYEAQQDKSGLPNDRFSAERPEGSISTLTIQRTEQRDSAMYRCASSSRPGDNQPQHFGDGTRLSIL.

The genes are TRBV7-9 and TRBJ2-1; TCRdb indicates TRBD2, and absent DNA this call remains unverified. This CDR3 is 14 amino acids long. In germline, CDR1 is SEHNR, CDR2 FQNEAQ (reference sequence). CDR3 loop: CASSVGTSGRGQFF.

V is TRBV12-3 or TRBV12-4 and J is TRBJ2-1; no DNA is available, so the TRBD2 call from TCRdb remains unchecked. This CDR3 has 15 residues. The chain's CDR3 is CASSLVRAQSNEQFF.

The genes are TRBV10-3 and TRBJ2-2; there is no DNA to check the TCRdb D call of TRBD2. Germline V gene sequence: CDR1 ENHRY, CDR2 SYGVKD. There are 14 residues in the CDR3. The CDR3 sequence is CAITEGPGTGELFF.

CDR3 sequence reads: CSVRETADYGYTF. The chain recombines TRBV29-1 with TRBJ1-2; the D gene TCRdb calls, TRBD1, cannot be checked with no DNA. The CDR3 is 13 residues long. The V gene's germline CDR1 is SQVTM and CDR2 ANQGSEA. Combining the CDR3 with reference TRBV29-1 and TRBJ1-2 gives the whole variable domain SAVISQKPSRDICQRGTSLTIQCQVDSQVTMMFWYRQQPGQSLTLIATANQGSEATYESGFVIDKFPISRPNLTFSTLTVSNMSPEDSSIYLCSVRETADYGYTFGSGTRLTVV.

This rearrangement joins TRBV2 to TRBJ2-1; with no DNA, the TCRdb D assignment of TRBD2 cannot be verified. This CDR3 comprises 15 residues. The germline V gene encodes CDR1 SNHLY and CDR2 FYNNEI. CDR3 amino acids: CASSDLAPEKGEQFF.

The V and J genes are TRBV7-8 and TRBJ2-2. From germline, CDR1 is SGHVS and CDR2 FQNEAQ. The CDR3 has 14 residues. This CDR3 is CASSQGTYTGELFF.

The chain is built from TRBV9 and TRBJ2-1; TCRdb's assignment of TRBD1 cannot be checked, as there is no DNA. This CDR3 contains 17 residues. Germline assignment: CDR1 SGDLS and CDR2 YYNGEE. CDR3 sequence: CASSVLREAPPFNEQFF.

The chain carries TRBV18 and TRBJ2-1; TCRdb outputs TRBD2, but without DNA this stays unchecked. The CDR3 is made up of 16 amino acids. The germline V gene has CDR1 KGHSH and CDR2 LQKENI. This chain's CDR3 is CASSPRTSGSLFEQFF.

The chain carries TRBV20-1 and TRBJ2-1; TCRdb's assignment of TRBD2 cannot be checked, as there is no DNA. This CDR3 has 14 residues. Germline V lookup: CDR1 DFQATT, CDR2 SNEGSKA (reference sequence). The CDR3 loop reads CSASRRAFRNEQFF.

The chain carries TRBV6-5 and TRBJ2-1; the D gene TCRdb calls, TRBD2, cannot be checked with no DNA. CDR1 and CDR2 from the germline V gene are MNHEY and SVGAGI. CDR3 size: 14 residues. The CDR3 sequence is CASSKLAGRNEQFF.

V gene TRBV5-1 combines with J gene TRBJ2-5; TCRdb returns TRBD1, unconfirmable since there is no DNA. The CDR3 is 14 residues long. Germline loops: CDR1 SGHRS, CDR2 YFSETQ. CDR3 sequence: CASSAGQGRETQYF.

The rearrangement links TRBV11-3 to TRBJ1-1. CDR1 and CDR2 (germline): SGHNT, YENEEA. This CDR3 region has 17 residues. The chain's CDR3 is CASSLDRSEGGLTEAFF.

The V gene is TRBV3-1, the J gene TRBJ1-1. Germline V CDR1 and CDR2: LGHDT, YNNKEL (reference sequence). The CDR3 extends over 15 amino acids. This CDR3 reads CASSQGLQQNTEAFF.

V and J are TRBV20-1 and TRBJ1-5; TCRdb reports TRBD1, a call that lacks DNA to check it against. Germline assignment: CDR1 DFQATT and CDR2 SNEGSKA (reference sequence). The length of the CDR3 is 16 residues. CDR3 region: CSARETGVGRNQPQHF.

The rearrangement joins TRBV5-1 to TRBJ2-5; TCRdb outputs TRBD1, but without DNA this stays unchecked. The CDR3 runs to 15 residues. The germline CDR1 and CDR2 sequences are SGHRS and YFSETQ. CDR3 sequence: CASSLRPAGFETQYF.

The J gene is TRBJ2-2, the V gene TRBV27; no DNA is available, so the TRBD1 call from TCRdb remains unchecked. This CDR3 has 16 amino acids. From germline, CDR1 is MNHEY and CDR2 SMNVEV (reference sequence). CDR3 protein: CASSFRDRLTSRELFF.

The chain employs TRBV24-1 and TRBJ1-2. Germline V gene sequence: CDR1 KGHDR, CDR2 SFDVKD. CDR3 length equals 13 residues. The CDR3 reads CATSESRWGGYTF.